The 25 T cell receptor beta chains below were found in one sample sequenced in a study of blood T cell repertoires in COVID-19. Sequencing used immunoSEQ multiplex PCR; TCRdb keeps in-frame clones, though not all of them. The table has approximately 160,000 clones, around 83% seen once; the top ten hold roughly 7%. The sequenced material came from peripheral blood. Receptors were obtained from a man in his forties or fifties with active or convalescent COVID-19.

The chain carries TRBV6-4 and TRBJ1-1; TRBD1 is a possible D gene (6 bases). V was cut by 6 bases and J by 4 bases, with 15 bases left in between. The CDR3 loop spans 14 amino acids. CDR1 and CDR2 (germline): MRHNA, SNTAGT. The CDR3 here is CASRGQGDGTEAFF. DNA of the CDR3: TGTGCCAGCAGGGGACAAGGGGATGGCACTGAAGCTTTCTTT.

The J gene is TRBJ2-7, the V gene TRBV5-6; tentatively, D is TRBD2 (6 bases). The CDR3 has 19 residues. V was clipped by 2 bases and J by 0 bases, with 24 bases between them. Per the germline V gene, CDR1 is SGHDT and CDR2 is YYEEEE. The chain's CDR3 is CASSLNSLLGDSFSYEQYF. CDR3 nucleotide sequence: TGTGCCAGCAGCTTAAACTCGCTCCTCGGGGACTCCTTCTCCTACGAGCAGTACTTC.

CDR3 sequence: CASSYATVEAFF. DNA of the CDR3: TGTGCCAGCAGTTACGCGACAGTTGAAGCTTTCTTT. The rearrangement links TRBV6-2 or TRBV6-3 to TRBJ1-1; TRBD1 might be the D (5 bases). Trimming cost V 2 bases and J 7 bases, with 8 bases left between them. This CDR3 has 12 residues. The germline gives CDR1 MNHEY, CDR2 SVGEGT.

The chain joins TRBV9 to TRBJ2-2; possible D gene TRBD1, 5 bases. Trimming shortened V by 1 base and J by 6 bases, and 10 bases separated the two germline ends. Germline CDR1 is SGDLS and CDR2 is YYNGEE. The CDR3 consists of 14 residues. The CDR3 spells CASSVQGRAGELFF. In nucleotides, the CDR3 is TGTGCCAGCAGCGTACAGGGTAGGGCCGGGGAGCTGTTTTTT. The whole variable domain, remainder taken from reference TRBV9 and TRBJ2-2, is DSGVTQTPKHLITATGQRVTLRCSPRSGDLSVYWYQQSLDQGLQFLIQYYNGEERAKGNILERFSAQQFPDLHSELNLSSLELGDSALYFCASSVQGRAGELFFGEGSRLTVL.

The CDR3 nucleotides are TGTGCCATCAGTGCTGGACAGGGGGAGACCCAGTACTTC. Encoded protein: CAISAGQGETQYF. The rearrangement links TRBV10-3 to TRBJ2-5; 9 nucleotides agree with TRBD1. Trimming cost V 4 bases and J 5 bases; bases outside gene matches: 2. Germline V gene lookup returns CDR1 ENHRY and CDR2 SYGVKD. The CDR3 is made up of 13 amino acids.

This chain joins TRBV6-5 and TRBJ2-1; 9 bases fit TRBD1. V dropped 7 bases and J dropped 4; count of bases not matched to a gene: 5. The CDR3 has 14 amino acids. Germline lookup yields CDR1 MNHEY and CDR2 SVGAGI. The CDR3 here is CASKRDREYNEQFF. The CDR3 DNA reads TGTGCCAGCAAACGGGACAGGGAATACAATGAGCAGTTCTTC.

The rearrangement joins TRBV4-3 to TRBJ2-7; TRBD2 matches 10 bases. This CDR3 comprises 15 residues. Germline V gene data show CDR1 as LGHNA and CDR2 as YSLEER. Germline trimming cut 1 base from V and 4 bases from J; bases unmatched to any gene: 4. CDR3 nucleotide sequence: TGCGCCAGCAGCCAAGGACTAGCGGGCGTGTACGAGCAGTACTTC. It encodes CASSQGLAGVYEQYF.

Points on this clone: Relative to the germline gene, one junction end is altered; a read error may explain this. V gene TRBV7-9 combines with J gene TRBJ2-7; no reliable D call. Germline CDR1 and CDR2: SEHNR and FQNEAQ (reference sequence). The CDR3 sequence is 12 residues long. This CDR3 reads CASSTGSFEQYF. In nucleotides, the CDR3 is TGTGCCAGCAGCACCGGGTCCTTCGAGCAGTACTTC.

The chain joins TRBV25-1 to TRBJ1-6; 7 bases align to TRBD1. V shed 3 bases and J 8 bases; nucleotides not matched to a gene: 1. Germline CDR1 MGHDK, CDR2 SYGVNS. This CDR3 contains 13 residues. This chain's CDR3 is CASSDRGDSPLHF. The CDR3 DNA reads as TGTGCCAGCAGTGACAGGGGGGATTCACCCCTCCACTTT.

The CDR3 nucleotides read TGTGCCAGCAGTCTTCTACGGACTAGCGGGAGCCCATTGTCGGGAGAGCAGTACTTC. Translation: CASSLLRTSGSPLSGEQYF. This chain connects TRBV27 to TRBJ2-7; TRBD2 matches 13 bases. This CDR3 is built from 19 residues. Germline CDR1 MNHEY, CDR2 SMNVEV (reference sequence). Trimming at V came to 5 bases and at J to 7 bases, leaving 20 bases not matched to a gene.

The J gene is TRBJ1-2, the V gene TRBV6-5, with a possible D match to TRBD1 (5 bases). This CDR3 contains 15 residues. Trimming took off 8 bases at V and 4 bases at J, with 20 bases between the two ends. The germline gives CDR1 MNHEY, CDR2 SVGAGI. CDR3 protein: CASGDWTANLYGYTF. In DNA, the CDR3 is TGTGCCAGCGGGGACTGGACGGCGAACCTCTATGGCTACACCTTC.

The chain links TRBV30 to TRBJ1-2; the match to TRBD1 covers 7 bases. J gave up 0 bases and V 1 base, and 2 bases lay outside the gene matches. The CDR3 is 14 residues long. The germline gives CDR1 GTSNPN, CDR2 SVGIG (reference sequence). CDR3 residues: CAWSAGGTNYGYTF. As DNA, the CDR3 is TGTGCCTGGAGTGCAGGGGGGACTAACTATGGCTACACCTTC.

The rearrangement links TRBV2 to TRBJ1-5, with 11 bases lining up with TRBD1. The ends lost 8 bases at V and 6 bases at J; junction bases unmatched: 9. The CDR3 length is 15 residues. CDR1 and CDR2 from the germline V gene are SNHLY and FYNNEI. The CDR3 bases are TGTGCCAGCTCCGAGGACAGGGGGCATATTCAGCCCCAGCATTTT. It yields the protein CASSEDRGHIQPQHF.

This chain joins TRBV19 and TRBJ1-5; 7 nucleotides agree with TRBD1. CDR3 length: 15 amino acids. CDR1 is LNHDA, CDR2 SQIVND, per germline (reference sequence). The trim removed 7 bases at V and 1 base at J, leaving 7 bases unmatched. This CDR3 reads CASKRKGQSNQPQHF. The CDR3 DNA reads TGTGCCAGTAAAAGAAAGGGACAGAGCAATCAGCCCCAGCATTTT.

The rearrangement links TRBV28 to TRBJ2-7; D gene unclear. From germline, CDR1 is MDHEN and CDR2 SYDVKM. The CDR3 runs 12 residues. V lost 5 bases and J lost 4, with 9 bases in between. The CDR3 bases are TGTGCCAGCAGTGCCAACAGATACGAGCAGTACTTC. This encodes CASSANRYEQYF.

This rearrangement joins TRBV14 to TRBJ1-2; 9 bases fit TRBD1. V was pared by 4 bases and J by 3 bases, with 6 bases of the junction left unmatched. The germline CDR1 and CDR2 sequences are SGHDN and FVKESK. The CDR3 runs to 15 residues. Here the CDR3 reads CASSPQGARDYGYTF. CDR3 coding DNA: TGTGCCAGCAGCCCACAGGGGGCGCGGGACTATGGCTACACCTTC.

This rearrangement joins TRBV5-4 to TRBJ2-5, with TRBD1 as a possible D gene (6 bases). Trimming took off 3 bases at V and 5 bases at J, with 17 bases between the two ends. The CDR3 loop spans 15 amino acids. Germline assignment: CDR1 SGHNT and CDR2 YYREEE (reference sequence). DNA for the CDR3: TGTGCCAGCAGCTCGTTATCTGTTCAGGGGGAGACCCAGTACTTC. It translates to CASSSLSVQGETQYF.

The CDR3 coding sequence is TGTGCCAGCAGTTTGGTAGCCACCCAAGAAGGGGGGGCCGGGGAGCTGTTTTTT. Protein: CASSLVATQEGGAGELFF. The chain combines TRBV28 with TRBJ2-2; D perhaps matches TRBD2 (7 bases). V dropped 3 bases and J dropped 6 bases, with 23 bases sitting between them. The CDR3 has 18 residues. Germline V gene sequence: CDR1 MDHEN, CDR2 SYDVKM.

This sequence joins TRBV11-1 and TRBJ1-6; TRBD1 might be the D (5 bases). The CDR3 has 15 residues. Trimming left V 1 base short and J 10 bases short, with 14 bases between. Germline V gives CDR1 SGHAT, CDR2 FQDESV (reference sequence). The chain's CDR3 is CASSLEDPRGSPLHF. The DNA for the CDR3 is TGTGCCAGCAGCTTAGAGGACCCTCGGGGGTCACCCCTCCACTTT.

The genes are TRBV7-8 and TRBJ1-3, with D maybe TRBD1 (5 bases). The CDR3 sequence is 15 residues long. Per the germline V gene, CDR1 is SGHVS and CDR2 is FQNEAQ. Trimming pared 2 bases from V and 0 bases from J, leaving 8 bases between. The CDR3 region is CASSLRGTSGNTIYF. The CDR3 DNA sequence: TGTGCCAGCAGCTTAAGGGGTACCTCTGGAAACACCATATATTTT.

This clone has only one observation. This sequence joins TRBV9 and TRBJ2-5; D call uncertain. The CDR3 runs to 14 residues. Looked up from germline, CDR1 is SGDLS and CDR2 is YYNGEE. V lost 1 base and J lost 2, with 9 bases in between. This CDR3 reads CASSVSGRQETQYF. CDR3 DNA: TGTGCCAGCAGCGTATCAGGTAGACAAGAGACCCAGTACTTC.

The CDR3 protein is CASGTTGPSTQYF. The DNA of the CDR3 is TGTGCTAGTGGCACTACAGGCCCGAGTACGCAGTATTTT. The chain combines TRBV12-5 with TRBJ2-3, with D perhaps matching TRBD1 (5 bases). Trimming removed 6 bases from V and 8 bases from J, with 15 bases in between. The CDR3 contains 13 residues. CDR1 LGHNT and CDR2 FRNRAP come from the germline V gene. Filled out from reference TRBV12-5 and TRBJ2-3, the complete variable domain reads DARVTQTPRHKVTEMGQEVTMRCQPILGHNTVFWYRQTMMQGLELLAYFRNRAPLDDSGMPKDRFSAEMPDATLATLKIQPSEPRDSAVYFCASGTTGPSTQYFGPGTRLTVL.

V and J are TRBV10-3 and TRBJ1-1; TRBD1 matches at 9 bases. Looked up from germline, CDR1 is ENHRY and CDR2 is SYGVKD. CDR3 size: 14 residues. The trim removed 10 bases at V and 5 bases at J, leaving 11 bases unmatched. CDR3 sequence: CATKTQGALTEAFF. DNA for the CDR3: TGTGCCACTAAGACACAGGGGGCGCTGACTGAAGCTTTCTTT.

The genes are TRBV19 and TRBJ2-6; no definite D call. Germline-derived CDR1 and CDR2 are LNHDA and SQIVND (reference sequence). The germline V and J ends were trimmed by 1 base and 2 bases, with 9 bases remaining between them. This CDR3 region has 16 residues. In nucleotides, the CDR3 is TGTGCCAGTAGTATAGCTCGAGGTGCTGGGGCCAACGTCCTGACTTTC. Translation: CASSIARGAGANVLTF.

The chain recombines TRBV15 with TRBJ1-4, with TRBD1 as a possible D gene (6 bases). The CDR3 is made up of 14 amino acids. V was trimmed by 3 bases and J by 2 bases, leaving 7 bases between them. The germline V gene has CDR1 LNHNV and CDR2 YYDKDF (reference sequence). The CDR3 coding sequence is TGTGCCACCAGCAGGCAGGGGACTAATGAAAAACTGTTTTTT. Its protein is CATSRQGTNEKLFF.